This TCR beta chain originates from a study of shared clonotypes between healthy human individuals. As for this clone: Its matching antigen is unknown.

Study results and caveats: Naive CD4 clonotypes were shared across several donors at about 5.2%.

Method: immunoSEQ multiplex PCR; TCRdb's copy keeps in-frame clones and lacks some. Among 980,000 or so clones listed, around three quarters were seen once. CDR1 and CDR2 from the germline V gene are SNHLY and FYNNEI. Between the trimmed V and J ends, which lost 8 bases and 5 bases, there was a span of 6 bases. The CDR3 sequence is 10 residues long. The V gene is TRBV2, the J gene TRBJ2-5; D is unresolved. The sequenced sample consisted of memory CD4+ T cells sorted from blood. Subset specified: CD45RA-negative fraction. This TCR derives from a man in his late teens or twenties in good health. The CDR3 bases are TGTGCCAGCGGTCTTGAGACCCAGTACTTC. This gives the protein CASGLETQYF.